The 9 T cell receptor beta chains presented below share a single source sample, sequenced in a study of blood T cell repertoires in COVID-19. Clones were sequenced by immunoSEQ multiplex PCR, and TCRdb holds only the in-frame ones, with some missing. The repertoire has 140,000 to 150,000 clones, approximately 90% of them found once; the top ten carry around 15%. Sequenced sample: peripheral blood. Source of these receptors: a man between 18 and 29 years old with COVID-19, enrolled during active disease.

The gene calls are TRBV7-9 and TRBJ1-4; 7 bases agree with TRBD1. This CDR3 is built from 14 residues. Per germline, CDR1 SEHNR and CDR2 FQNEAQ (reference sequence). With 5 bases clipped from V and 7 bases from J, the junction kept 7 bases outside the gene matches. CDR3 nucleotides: TGTGCCAGCAGCCCCCCTCAGGGGGGTGAAAAACTGTTTTTT. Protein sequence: CASSPPQGGEKLFF.

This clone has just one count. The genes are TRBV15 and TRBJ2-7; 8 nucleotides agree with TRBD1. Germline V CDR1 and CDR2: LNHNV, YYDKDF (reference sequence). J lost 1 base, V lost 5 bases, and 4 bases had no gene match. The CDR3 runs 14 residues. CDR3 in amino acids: CATSGGQGSYEQYF. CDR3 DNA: TGTGCCACCAGCGGCGGACAGGGTTCCTACGAGCAGTACTTC.

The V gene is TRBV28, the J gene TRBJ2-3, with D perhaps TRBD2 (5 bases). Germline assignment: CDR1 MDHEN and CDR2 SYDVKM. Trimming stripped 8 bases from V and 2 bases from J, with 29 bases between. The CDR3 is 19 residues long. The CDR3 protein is CASPSSRYCWRAITDTQYF. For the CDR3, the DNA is TGTGCCAGCCCTTCGTCCCGCTATTGTTGGCGGGCAATCACAGATACGCAGTATTTT.

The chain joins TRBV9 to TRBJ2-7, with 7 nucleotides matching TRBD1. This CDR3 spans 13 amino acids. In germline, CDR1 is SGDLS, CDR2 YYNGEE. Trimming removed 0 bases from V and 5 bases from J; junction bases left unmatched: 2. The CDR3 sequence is CASSVEGADEQYF. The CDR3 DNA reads TGTGCCAGCAGCGTAGAGGGGGCGGACGAGCAGTACTTC.

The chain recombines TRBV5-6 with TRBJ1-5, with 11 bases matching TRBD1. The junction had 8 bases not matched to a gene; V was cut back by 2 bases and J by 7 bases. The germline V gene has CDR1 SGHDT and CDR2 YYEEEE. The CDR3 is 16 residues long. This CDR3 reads CASSFYGQGAGQPQHF. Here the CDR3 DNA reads TGTGCCAGCAGCTTCTACGGACAGGGGGCAGGACAGCCCCAGCATTTT.

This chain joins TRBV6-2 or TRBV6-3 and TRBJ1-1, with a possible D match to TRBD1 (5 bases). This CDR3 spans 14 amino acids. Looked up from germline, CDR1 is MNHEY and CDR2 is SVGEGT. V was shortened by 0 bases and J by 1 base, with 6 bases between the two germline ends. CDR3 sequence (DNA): TGTGCCAGCAGTTACTCGACAGCGAACACTGAAGCTTTCTTT. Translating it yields CASSYSTANTEAFF.

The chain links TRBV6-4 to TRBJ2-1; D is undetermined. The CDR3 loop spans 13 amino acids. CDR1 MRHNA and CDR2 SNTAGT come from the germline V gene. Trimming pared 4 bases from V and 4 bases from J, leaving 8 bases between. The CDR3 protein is CASSVWQYNEQFF. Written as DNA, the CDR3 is TGTGCCAGCAGTGTTTGGCAATACAATGAGCAGTTCTTC.

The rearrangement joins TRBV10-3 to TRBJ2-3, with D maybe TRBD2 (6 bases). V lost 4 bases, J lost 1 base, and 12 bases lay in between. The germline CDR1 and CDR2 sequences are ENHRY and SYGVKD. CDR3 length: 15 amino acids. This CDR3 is CAISVREKGTDTQYF. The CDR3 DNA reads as TGTGCCATCAGTGTTCGGGAGAAGGGCACAGATACGCAGTATTTT.

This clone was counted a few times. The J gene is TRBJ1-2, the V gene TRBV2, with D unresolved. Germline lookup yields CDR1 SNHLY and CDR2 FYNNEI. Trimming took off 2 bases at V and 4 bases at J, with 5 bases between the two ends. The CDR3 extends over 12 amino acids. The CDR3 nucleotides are TGTGCCAGCAGTGAACAGTTCTATGGCTACACCTTC. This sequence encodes CASSEQFYGYTF.